Listed below are T cell receptor beta chains from one sample, sequenced in a study of cytomegalovirus exposure and HLA in healthy donors. TCRdb keeps only in-frame clones here, not all; method: immunoSEQ multiplex PCR. The data show approximately 150,000 clones, with roughly 80% seen just once and under 5% held by the top ten. Sequencing used PBMCs. The receptors here all came from a man aged 18 to 29 in good health and CMV-seronegative. CDR3s include the opening cysteine and the closing phenylalanine or tryptophan.

v_call	j_call	cdr3_length	cdr3_aa
TRBV5-1	TRBJ2-7	14	CASGQTGGLGEQYF
TRBV4-2	TRBJ1-2	14	CASSQDRGNYGYTF
TRBV2	TRBJ1-1	15	CASSGFRAANTEAFF
TRBV5-1	TRBJ2-1	15	CASQLSTSGVYEQFF
TRBV2	TRBJ1-1	15	CASRGTGGENTEAFF
TRBV7-2	TRBJ2-1	16	CASSLVLAGTLSEQFF
TRBV6-6	TRBJ2-1	12	CASRETSGEQFF
TRBV6-1	TRBJ2-7	14	CASSEAGSSYEQYF
TRBV5-1	TRBJ2-2	15	CASSLIKPGTGELFF
TRBV27	TRBJ1-1	14	CASSRYRLNTEAFF
TRBV4-3	TRBJ2-6	15	CASSNQGSGANVLTF
TRBV9	TRBJ1-6	16	CASSVTPQTYNSPLHF
TRBV21-1	TRBJ1-5	12	CASTFYRQPQHF
TRBV27	TRBJ2-7	15	CASTKASRVSYEQYF
TRBV11-2	TRBJ1-3	14	CASSPGNSGNTIYF
TRBV29-1	TRBJ2-1	15	CSVVGTTSSYNEQFF
TRBV7-4	TRBJ1-5	14	CASSLVFSNQPQHF
TRBV18	TRBJ1-1	15	CASSPVDSRNTEAFF
TRBV9	TRBJ1-2	15	CASSATGLKDYGYTF
TRBV28	TRBJ2-1	16	CASGGGHAAPQLEQFF
TRBV9	TRBJ2-3	15	CASSVGGLGADTQYF
TRBV7-9	TRBJ2-5	15	CASSFGQGYQETQYF
TRBV7-9	TRBJ2-1	16	CASSPRTGGSYNEQFF
TRBV18	TRBJ1-1	14	CASSPTGGNTEAFF
TRBV6-1	TRBJ2-7	11	CASSGVYEQYF
TRBV5-1	TRBJ2-7	16	CASSLTIHRVAYEQYF
TRBV27	TRBJ2-3	15	CASSSDRGVTDTQYF
TRBV19	TRBJ2-1	15	CASSLGQGYNNEQFF
TRBV7-9	TRBJ2-7	15	CASSSRQNGYYEQYF
TRBV5-6	TRBJ1-5	16	CASSLASTGIDQPQHF
TRBV2	TRBJ2-1	14	CASIEAPSYNEQFF
TRBV27	TRBJ1-5	15	CASSMDRVINQPQHF
TRBV6-1	TRBJ2-7	14	CASSVLPGKPEQYF
TRBV7-9	TRBJ1-4	12	CASSFLNEKLFF
TRBV5-1	TRBJ2-5	15	CASSYSGTYQETQYF
TRBV2	TRBJ2-7	15	CASSVGTSISYEQYF
TRBV5-1	TRBJ2-1	15	CASSLNRGLLNEQFF
TRBV7-2	TRBJ1-3	16	CASSSYGQGTGNTIYF
TRBV6-5	TRBJ2-7	14	CASSYGLAGDEQYF
TRBV2	TRBJ2-5	16	CASSEWGLAGLETQYF
TRBV11-3	TRBJ2-7	15	CASSPNGLYSYEQYF
TRBV7-3	TRBJ2-2	16	CASSLISGMNTGELFF
TRBV10-3	TRBJ2-1	16	CAISHLSPLSYNEQFF
TRBV7-6	TRBJ1-6	15	CASSLVAGNTSPLHF
TRBV19	TRBJ2-7	14	CASSTSRTTYEQYF